This note documents a single T cell receptor (beta chain) sequence. Antigen unknown. Time point denoted: baseline, week 1 (first vaccination visit). Stated treatment: pre-vaccination baseline after standard-of-care therapy. New WHO grade 3 or 4 IDH1-mutant, ATRX-lost astrocytomas were present in all donors. The data belong to a study of a mutant IDH1 vaccine in newly diagnosed glioma. Study-wide results and limits: Immune responses induced by the vaccine were seen in 93.3% of patients, spanning multiple MHC alleles.

Assay used: immunoSEQ multiplex PCR; TCRdb lists only in-frame clones, some missing. The sample contains more than 80,000 clones, 80% to 90% of which appear only once. This CDR3 is built from 13 residues. Germline CDR1 and CDR2: MNHEY and SVGAGI. The trim removed 6 bases at V and 6 bases at J, leaving 5 bases unmatched. The sample here was PBMCs, taken from a glioma patient treated with radiotherapy, temozolomide or both. This sequence joins TRBV6-5 and TRBJ1-1, with 9 bases matching TRBD1. The receptor's source is a woman between 45 and 65 years old with glioma. Here the CDR3 reads CASREQGAAEAFF. CDR3 DNA: TGTGCCAGCAGAGAACAGGGGGCGGCTGAAGCTTTCTTT.